This T cell receptor beta chain was recorded in a study of tumor-infiltrating lymphocytes in primary liver carcinoma. In regard to this clonotype: No antigen is known for it. The junction does not match germline at one end; this may be a read error.

Co-extraction yielded RNA and DNA from around 18-30 mg of unsorted bulk tissue. The study enrolled treatment-naive patients with chronic HBV infection. Starting from around 0.45 ug of total RNA, TCR beta cDNA was produced with a primer in the constant region. Slightly modified ARM-PCR, run as three nested multiplex PCR rounds, produced the TCR beta libraries. With TRBV1-TRBV30 forward primers and a C-beta reverse primer, the first two PCR rounds were run for approximately 10 cycles each. In TCRdb, the multiplex PCR reads were re-called with MiXCR into one record per CDR3 protein. This table holds some 180,000 distinct CDR3 sequences, around four fifths found once. Germline V gene data show CDR1 as MGHRA and CDR2 as YSYEKL. CDR3 length: 16 amino acids. Notes on the study in general: Tumors carried a top-250-clone fraction significantly exceeding that of blood (p = 0.039). It was tumor-adjacent and tumor-blood pairs that overlapped less than tumor region pairs did.

This chain links TRBV4-1 with TRBJ2-1; no definite D call. This TCR was recovered from a man aged 35-49 years with primary liver carcinoma and hepatitis B virus infection. The sequencing input was tumor tissue from primary liver carcinoma. DNA of the CDR3: TGCGCCAGCAGGCAAGAAGCAGCGCCCGGCTACAATGAGCAGTTCTTC. Protein sequence: CASRQEAAPGYNEQFF.